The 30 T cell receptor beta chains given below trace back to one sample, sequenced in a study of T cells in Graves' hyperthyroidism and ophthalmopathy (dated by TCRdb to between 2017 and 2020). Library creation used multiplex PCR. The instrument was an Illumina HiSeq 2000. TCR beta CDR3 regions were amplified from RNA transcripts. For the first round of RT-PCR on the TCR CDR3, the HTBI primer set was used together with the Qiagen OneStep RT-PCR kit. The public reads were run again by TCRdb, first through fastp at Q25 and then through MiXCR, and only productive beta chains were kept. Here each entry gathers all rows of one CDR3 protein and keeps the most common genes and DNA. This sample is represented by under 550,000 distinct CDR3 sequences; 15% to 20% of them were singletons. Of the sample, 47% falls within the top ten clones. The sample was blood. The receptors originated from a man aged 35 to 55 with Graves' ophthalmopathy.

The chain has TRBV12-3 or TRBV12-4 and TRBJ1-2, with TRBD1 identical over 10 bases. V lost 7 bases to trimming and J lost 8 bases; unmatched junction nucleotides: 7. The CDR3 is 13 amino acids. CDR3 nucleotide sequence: TGTGCCAGCACCTCTGACAGGGGGCTCGGCTACACCTTC. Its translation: CASTSDRGLGYTF.

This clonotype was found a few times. In DNA form, the CDR3 reads TGCAGCGTTAGGAAATGGGATACTGAAGCTTTCTTT. It codes for CSVRKWDTEAFF. The V gene is TRBV29-1, the J gene TRBJ1-1; D is unclear. Germline assignment: CDR1 SQVTM and CDR2 ANQGSEA. The CDR3 extends over 12 amino acids. With 5 bases removed from V and 5 bases from J, the gap between germline ends came to 12 bases.

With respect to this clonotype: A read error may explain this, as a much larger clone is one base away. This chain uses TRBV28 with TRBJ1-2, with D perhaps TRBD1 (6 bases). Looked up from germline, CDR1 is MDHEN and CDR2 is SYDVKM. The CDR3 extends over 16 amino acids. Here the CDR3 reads CASSDRGAPRYYDYTF. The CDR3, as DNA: TGTGCCAGCAGTGACCGGGGGGCGCCAAGGTATTATGACTACACCTTC.

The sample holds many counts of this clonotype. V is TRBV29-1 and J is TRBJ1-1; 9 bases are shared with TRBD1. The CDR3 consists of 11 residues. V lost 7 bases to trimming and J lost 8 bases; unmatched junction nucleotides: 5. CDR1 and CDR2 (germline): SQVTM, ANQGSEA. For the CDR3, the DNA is TGCAGCGCCAAGGGACAGGGCGAAGCTTTCTTT. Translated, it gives CSAKGQGEAFF.

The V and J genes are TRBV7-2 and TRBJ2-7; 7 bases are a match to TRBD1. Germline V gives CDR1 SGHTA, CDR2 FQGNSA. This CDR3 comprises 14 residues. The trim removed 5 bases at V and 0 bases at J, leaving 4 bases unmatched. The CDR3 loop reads CASSPRGFSYEQYF. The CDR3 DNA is TGTGCCAGCAGCCCCAGGGGGTTCTCCTACGAGCAGTACTTC. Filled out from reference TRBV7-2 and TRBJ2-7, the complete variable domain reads GAGVSQSPSNKVTEKGKDVELRCDPISGHTALYWYRQSLGQGLEFLIYFQGNSAPDKSGLPSDRFSAERTGGSVSTLTIQRTQQEDSAVYLCASSPRGFSYEQYFGPGTRLTVT.

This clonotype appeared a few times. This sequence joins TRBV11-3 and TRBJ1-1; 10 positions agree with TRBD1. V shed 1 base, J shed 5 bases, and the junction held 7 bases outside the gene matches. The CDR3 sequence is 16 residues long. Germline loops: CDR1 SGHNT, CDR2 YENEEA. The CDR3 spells CASSLGDRGSWTEAFF. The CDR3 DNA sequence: TGTGCCAGCAGCTTAGGGGACAGGGGAAGTTGGACTGAAGCTTTCTTT.

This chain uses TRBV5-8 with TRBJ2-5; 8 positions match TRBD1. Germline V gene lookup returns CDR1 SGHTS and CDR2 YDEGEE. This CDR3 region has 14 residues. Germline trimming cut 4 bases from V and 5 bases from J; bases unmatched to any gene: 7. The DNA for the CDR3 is TGTGCCAGCAGCGTACGGACAGGGAGTGAGACCCAGTACTTC. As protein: CASSVRTGSETQYF. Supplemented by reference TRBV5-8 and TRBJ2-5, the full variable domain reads EAGVTQSPTHLIKTRGQQATLRCSPISGHTSVYWYQQALGLGLQFLLWYDEGEERNRGNFPPRFSGRQFPNYSSELNVNALELEDSALYLCASSVRTGSETQYFGPGTRLLVL.

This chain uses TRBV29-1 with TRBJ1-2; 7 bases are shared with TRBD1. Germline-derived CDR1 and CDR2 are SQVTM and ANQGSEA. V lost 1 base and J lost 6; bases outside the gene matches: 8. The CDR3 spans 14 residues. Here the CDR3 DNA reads TGCAGCGTTGAAGTTAAAGCAGGGGGGGATGGCTACACCTTC. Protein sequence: CSVEVKAGGDGYTF.

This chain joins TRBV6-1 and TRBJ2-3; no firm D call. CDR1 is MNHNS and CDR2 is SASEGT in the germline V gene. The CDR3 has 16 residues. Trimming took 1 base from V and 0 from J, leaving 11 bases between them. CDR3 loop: CASSEVWRPSTDTQYF. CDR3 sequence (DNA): TGTGCCAGCAGTGAAGTCTGGCGGCCGAGCACAGATACGCAGTATTTT.

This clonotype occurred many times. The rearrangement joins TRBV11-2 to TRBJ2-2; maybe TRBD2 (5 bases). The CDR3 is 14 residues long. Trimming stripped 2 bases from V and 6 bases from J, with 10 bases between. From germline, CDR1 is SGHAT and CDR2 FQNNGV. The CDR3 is CASSLKRDAGELFF. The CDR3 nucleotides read TGTGCCAGCAGCTTAAAGAGGGATGCCGGGGAGCTGTTTTTT.

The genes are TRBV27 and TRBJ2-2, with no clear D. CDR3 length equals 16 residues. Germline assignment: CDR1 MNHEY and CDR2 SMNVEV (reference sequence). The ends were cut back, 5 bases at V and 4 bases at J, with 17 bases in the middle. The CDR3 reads CASSALMKGFTGELFF. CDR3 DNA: TGTGCCAGCAGTGCCCTCATGAAGGGTTTCACCGGGGAGCTGTTTTTT.

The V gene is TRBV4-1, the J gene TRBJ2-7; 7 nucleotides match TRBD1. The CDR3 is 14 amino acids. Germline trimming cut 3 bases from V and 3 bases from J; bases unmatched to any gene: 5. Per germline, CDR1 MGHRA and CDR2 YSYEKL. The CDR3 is CASSQVGQRYEQYF. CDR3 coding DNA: TGCGCCAGCAGCCAGGTGGGACAGCGCTACGAGCAGTACTTC.

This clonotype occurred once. CDR3 coding DNA: TGCAGTGCTAGAGAGGCACTAGCGGGAGGGTACCGCACAGATACGCAGTATTTT. It codes for CSAREALAGGYRTDTQYF. The chain links TRBV20-1 to TRBJ2-3; 13 bases fit TRBD2. With V trimmed by 0 bases and J by 1 base, 7 bases remained unmatched. This CDR3 comprises 18 residues. Germline lookup yields CDR1 DFQATT and CDR2 SNEGSKA (reference sequence).

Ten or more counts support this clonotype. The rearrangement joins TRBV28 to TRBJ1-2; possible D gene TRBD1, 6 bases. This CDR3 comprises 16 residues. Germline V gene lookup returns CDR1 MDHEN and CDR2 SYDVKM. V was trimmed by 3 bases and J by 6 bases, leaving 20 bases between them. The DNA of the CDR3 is TGTGCCAGCAGTTTGCCCTTACAGGGTTCGGGGAATGGCTACACCTTC. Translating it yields CASSLPLQGSGNGYTF.

The CDR3: CSALRKGLATDTQYF. DNA for the CDR3: TGCAGTGCTCTACGCAAGGGCCTGGCCACAGATACGCAGTATTTT. This sequence joins TRBV20-1 and TRBJ2-3; no reliable D call. V lost 5 bases and J 2 bases, leaving 17 bases between the germline ends. The CDR3 consists of 15 residues. In germline, CDR1 is DFQATT, CDR2 SNEGSKA (reference sequence).

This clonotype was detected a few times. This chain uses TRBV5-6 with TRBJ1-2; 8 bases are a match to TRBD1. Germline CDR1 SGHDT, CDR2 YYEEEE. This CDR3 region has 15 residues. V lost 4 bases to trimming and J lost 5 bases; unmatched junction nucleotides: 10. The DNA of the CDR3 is TGTGCCAGCAGCCCGGGACAGGCAGGGCCTTATGGCTACACCTTC. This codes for CASSPGQAGPYGYTF.

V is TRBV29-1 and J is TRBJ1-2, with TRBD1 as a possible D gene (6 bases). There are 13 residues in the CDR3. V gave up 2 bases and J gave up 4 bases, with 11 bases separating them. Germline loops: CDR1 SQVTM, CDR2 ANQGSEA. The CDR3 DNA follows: TGCAGCGTTGAACACGACAGGACCTATGGCTACACCTTC. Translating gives CSVEHDRTYGYTF.

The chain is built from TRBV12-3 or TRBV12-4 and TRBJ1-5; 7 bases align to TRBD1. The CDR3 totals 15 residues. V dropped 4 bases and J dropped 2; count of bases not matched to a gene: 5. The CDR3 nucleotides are TGTGCCAGCAGTTCGACAGGGTCGGGCAATCAGCCCCAGCATTTT. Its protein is CASSSTGSGNQPQHF.

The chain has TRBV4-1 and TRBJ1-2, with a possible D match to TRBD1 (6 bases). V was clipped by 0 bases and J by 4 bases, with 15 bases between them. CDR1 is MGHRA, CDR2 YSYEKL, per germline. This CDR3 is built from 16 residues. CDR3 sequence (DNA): TGCGCCAGCAGCCAAGACTCAGGGGACGTGCCCTATGGCTACACCTTC. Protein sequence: CASSQDSGDVPYGYTF.

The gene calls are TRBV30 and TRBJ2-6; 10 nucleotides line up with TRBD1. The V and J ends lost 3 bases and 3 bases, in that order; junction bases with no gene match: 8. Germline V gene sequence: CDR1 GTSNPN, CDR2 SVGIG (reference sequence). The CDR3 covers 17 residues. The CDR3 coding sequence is TGTGCCTGGAGGCGACAGGGGGCGCTCTATGGGGCCAACGTCCTGACTTTC. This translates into CAWRRQGALYGANVLTF.

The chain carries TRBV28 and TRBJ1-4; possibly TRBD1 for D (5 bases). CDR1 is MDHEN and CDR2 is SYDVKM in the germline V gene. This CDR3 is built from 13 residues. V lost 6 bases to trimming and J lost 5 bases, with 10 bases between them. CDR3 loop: CASSTPGNEKLFF. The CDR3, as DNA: TGTGCCAGCAGCACCCCAGGGAATGAAAAACTGTTTTTT.

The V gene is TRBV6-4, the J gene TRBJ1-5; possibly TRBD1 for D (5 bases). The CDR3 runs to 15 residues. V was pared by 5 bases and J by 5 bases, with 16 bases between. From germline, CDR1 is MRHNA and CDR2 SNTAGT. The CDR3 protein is CASSYQGGRYQPQHF. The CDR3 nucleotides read TGTGCCAGCAGTTATCAGGGAGGACGTTATCAGCCCCAGCATTTT.

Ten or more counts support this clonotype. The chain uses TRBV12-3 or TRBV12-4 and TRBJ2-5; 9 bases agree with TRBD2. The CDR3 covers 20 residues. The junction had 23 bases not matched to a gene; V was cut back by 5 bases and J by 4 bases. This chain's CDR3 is CASSPGGAGLAMGRGETQYF. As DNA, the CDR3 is TGTGCCAGCAGTCCCGGCGGAGCGGGACTAGCTATGGGGCGAGGAGAGACCCAGTACTTC.

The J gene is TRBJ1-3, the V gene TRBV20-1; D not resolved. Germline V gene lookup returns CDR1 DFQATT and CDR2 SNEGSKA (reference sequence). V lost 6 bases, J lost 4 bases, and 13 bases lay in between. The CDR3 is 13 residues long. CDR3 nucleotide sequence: TGCAGTGCCGAACATCCGCAAGGAAACACCATATATTTT. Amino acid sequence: CSAEHPQGNTIYF.

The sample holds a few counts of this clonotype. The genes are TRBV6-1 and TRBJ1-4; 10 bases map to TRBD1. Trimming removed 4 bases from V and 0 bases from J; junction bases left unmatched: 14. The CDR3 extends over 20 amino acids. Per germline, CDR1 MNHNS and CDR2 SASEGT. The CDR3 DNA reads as TGTGCCAGCAGTGGGGACTATGGGACAGGGGTTTTCGCAACTAATGAAAAACTGTTTTTT. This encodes CASSGDYGTGVFATNEKLFF.

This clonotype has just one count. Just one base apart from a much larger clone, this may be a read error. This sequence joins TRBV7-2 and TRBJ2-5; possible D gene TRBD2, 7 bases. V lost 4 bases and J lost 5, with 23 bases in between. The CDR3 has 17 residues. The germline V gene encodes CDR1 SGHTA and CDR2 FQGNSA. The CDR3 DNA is TGTGCCAGCAGCTCTAGAGGGGGGGGGGGGGGCATGGAGACCCAGTACTTC. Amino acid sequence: CASSSRGGGGGMETQYF.

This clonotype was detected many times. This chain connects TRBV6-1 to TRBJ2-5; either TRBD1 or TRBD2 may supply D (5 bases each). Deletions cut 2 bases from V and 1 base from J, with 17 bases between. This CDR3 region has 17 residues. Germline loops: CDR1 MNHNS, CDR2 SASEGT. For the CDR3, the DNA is TGTGCCAGCAGTGAACGGGTGGGACCACTCCCCCAAGAGACCCAGTACTTC. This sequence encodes CASSERVGPLPQETQYF.

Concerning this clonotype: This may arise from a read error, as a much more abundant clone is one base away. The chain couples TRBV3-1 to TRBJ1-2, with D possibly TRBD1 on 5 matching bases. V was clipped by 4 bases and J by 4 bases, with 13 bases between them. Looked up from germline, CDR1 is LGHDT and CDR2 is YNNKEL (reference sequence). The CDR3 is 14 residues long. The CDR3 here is CASSRHQGSYGYTF. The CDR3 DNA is TGTGCCAGCAGCCGACATCAGGGCTCCTATGGCTACACCTTC.

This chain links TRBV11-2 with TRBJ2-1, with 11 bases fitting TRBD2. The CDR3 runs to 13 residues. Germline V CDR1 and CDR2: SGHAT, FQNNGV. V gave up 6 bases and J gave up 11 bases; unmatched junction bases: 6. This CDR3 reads CASSWGTSGQQFF. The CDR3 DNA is TGTGCCAGCAGTTGGGGGACTAGCGGTCAGCAGTTCTTC.

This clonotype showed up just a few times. CDR3 sequence reads: CASSHRTDTGELFF. CDR3 DNA sequence: TGTGCCAGCAGCCATAGGACAGACACCGGGGAGCTGTTTTTT. The V and J genes are TRBV27 and TRBJ2-2; D is possibly TRBD1 (6 bases). V lost 6 bases and J 3 bases, leaving 11 bases between the germline ends. Germline V gives CDR1 MNHEY, CDR2 SMNVEV (reference sequence). The CDR3 is 14 amino acids.